Reported below is one TCR beta chain. Genomic DNA of every subset was divided equally among multiple immunoSEQ plates. Measured with immunoSEQ multiplex PCR; TCRdb has only the in-frame clones, and not every one. The table shows about 450,000 clones, with around 75% occurring only once. The CDR3 has 11 residues. Germline lookup yields CDR1 SGHVS and CDR2 FQNEAQ. Trimming shortened V by 8 bases and J by 7 bases, and 9 bases separated the two germline ends. The record originates from a study of shared clonotypes between healthy human individuals. There were no recent acute infections or vaccinations among the donors, who were healthy HIV-negative adults. All of the donors resided in Nashville, Tennessee, and each was a Caucasian adult.

The sequencing sample was made of PBMCs. The genes are TRBV7-8 and TRBJ1-3; the D is unclear. The sequence was obtained from a woman aged 40-49 years in good health. Some clones in this sample may be carry-over from other donors' samples. The chain's CDR3 is CASRSGNTIYF. The CDR3 DNA is TGTGCCAGCCGGAGTGGTAACACCATATATTTT.